One and the same sample provided the 15 T cell receptor beta chains below, sequenced in a study of CXCR3-negative and CXCR3-positive naive CD8 T cells. The libraries of TRB cDNA were prepared using 5' RACE with UMI labels. TCRdb derives one entry per CDR3 protein from the 5' RACE reads, leaving out DNA. The listing contains about 40,000 distinct CDR3 sequences. Material: memory CD8+ T cells from blood. Receptors originate from a human donor in good health. Some clones in this sample may be carry-over from other donors' samples.

The chain recombines TRBV29-1 with TRBJ2-1. From germline, CDR1 is SQVTM and CDR2 ANQGSEA. The CDR3 consists of 11 residues. CDR3: CSAIFYNEQFF.

The chain couples TRBV12-3 or TRBV12-4 to TRBJ2-5; TCRdb calls TRBD1, which cannot be checked without DNA. This CDR3 spans 14 amino acids. The CDR3 sequence is CASSQGTGAETQYF.

The chain links TRBV29-1 to TRBJ1-3; TCRdb designates TRBD1, a call that cannot be tested without DNA. The length of the CDR3 is 14 residues. The germline V gene encodes CDR1 SQVTM and CDR2 ANQGSEA. The CDR3 spells CSVVGLQSGNTIYF. Full variable domain (rest looked up from reference TRBV29-1 and TRBJ1-3): SAVISQKPSRDICQRGTSLTIQCQVDSQVTMMFWYRQQPGQSLTLIATANQGSEATYESGFVIDKFPISRPNLTFSTLTVSNMSPEDSSIYLCSVVGLQSGNTIYFGEGSWLTVV.

This rearrangement joins TRBV6-2 or TRBV6-3 to TRBJ2-5; TCRdb outputs TRBD2, but without DNA this stays unchecked. CDR3 length: 15 amino acids. Looked up from germline, CDR1 is MNHEY and CDR2 is SVGEGT. CDR3 amino acids: CASSSGLADQETQYF.

V is TRBV29-1 and J is TRBJ2-7; as DNA is missing, the TRBD2 call by TCRdb cannot be tested. From germline, CDR1 is SQVTM and CDR2 ANQGSEA. CDR3 length: 14 residues. The CDR3 protein is CSVLLSGVGYEQYF.

The rearrangement links TRBV29-1 to TRBJ2-1; with no DNA, the TCRdb D assignment of TRBD2 cannot be verified. There are 15 residues in the CDR3. In germline, CDR1 is SQVTM, CDR2 ANQGSEA. CDR3 loop: CSVERLAGGLGEQFF.

The rearrangement joins TRBV27 to TRBJ2-5; checking the TCRdb D call of TRBD2 is not possible without DNA. The CDR3 runs to 13 residues. Per germline, CDR1 MNHEY and CDR2 SMNVEV (reference sequence). CDR3 loop: CASSSLARDVLLF.

The chain links TRBV29-1 to TRBJ2-7. The CDR3 length is 16 residues. The germline CDR1 and CDR2 sequences are SQVTM and ANQGSEA. CDR3 in amino acids: CSVVAVTAANFFEQYF.

The rearrangement links TRBV29-1 to TRBJ2-7; TCRdb calls TRBD1, which cannot be checked without DNA. CDR1 is SQVTM and CDR2 is ANQGSEA in the germline V gene. CDR3 length: 15 amino acids. CDR3 region: CSVEGGAQGAYEQYF.

The J gene is TRBJ1-5, the V gene TRBV5-1. Germline V gene sequence: CDR1 SGHRS, CDR2 YFSETQ. The CDR3 runs to 18 residues. The CDR3 sequence: CASSLADRQKLSNQPQHF.

The genes are TRBV6-2 or TRBV6-3 and TRBJ2-2; TCRdb designates TRBD1, a call that cannot be tested without DNA. The CDR3 is 13 amino acids. In germline, CDR1 is MNHEY, CDR2 SVGEGT. Here the CDR3 reads CASSRGDTGELFF.

The genes are TRBV6-4 and TRBJ2-2; TCRdb's D gene call, TRBD1, goes unchecked for lack of DNA. Germline CDR1 and CDR2: MRHNA and SNTAGT. The CDR3 spans 15 residues. The CDR3 is CASSEMEGDTGELIF.

The chain is built from TRBV6-6 and TRBJ2-7. The CDR3 sequence is 16 residues long. The germline gives CDR1 MNHNY, CDR2 SVGAGI (reference sequence). This CDR3 reads CASRYSDTSSSYEQYF.

The chain links TRBV29-1 to TRBJ2-5; TCRdb outputs TRBD2, but without DNA this stays unchecked. Per the germline V gene, CDR1 is SQVTM and CDR2 is ANQGSEA. CDR3 length: 16 amino acids. CDR3 protein: CSVVPLAGGIRETQYF.

This chain joins TRBV21-1 and TRBJ2-1; TCRdb returns TRBD2, unconfirmable since there is no DNA. TRBV21-1 is flagged as a pseudogene. The CDR3 spans 19 residues. The CDR3 is CATGGRGLAGFDLYNEQFF.